These T cell receptor beta chains were read from a single sample in a study of blood T cell repertoires in COVID-19. The protocol was immunoSEQ multiplex PCR, while the TCRdb copy is restricted to in-frame clones and leaves out a portion. The repertoire includes about 180,000 clones, 80% to 85% of them detected once, and about 10% sits in the top ten. Sequencing input: peripheral blood. These TCRs come from a woman of 80 years or more with COVID-19, enrolled during active disease. Both conserved end residues are part of each CDR3. The D gene is left open where the match is weak. The listing skips clone size in some rows; elsewhere it reads once, few, many or a size class.

J gene,D gene,V gene,clone size,CDR3 protein,CDR3 DNA
TRBJ2-3,.,TRBV18,.,CASSNGLSTDTQYF,TGTGCCAGCTCTAACGGACTCAGCACAGATACGCAGTATTTT
TRBJ2-3,TRBD2,TRBV11-2,.,CASSFFSGRVTDTQYF,TGTGCCAGCAGCTTCTTTAGCGGGAGAGTCACAGATACGCAGTATTTT
TRBJ2-3,TRBD2,TRBV7-7,.,CASSLGLRGGQDTQYF,TGTGCCAGCAGCTTAGGACTGCGGGGGGGCCAAGATACGCAGTATTTT
TRBJ2-1,.,TRBV6-1,.,CASSVVAEGDRLYNEQFF,TGTGCCAGCAGTGTGGTGGCCGAGGGAGATCGGCTTTACAATGAGCAGTTCTTC
TRBJ2-1,TRBD1,TRBV7-8,.,CASSRLGQLSYNEQFF,TGTGCCAGCAGCCGACTGGGACAGCTGTCCTACAATGAGCAGTTCTTC
TRBJ2-1,TRBD1,TRBV24-1,.,CATSDFKGGSGNEQFF,TGTGCCACCAGTGATTTCAAAGGGGGCTCGGGAAATGAGCAGTTCTTC
TRBJ2-1,.,TRBV3-1/TRBV3-2,.,CASSPGLYNEQFF,TGTGCCAGCAGCCCGGGACTTTACAATGAGCAGTTCTTC
TRBJ2-1,.,TRBV21-1,few,CASSKDQRAYNEQFF,TGTGCCAGCAGCAAAGACCAGCGGGCCTACAATGAGCAGTTCTTC
TRBJ1-5,TRBD1,TRBV7-9,few,CASSPGTGNQPQHF,TGTGCCAGCAGCCCCGGGACAGGCAATCAGCCCCAGCATTTT
TRBJ1-1,TRBD1,TRBV7-6,once,CASSLGIRDREFKAFF,TGTGCCAGCAGCTTAGGGATCCGGGACAGGGAATTTAAAGCTTTCTTT
TRBJ2-7,TRBD1,TRBV7-9,.,CASSPYGTGVDEQYF,TGTGCCAGCAGCCCTTACGGGACAGGGGTCGACGAGCAGTACTTC
TRBJ1-2,.,TRBV5-6,.,CASSDLIRGPRSYTF,TGTGCCAGCAGCGACCTCATAAGAGGGCCCCGGAGCTACACCTTC
TRBJ2-4,TRBD2,TRBV5-1,.,CASSLGGLASGNIQYF,TGCGCCAGCAGCTTGGGGGGACTAGCGTCGGGTAACATTCAGTACTTC
TRBJ2-4,TRBD1,TRBV7-2,.,CASSAPGQGENIQYF,TGTGCCAGCAGCGCCCCGGGACAGGGGGAAAACATTCAGTACTTC
TRBJ1-2,TRBD1,TRBV6-5,.,CASRPTGAFYGYTF,TGTGCCAGCCGCCCGACAGGGGCTTTCTATGGCTACACCTTC
TRBJ2-1,TRBD2,TRBV15,.,CATSRGTSGGYNEQFF,TGTGCCACCAGCAGGGGGACTAGCGGGGGATACAATGAGCAGTTCTTC
TRBJ2-5,.,TRBV28,once,CASSKTGTSETQYF,TGTGCCAGCAGTAAGACAGGAACATCAGAGACCCAGTACTTC
TRBJ2-5,TRBD1,TRBV6-6,.,CAAGAGTGQETQYF,TGTGCCGCAGGGGCAGGGACAGGGCAAGAGACCCAGTACTTC
TRBJ2-3,TRBD2,TRBV2,few,CASSEGIAGTRTDTQYF,TGTGCCAGCAGTGAAGGCATAGCGGGGACTCGCACAGATACGCAGTATTTT
TRBJ2-1,TRBD2,TRBV28,few,CASSLTGLAGKGGINEQFF,TGTGCCAGCAGTTTAACGGGACTAGCGGGTAAAGGGGGGATCAATGAGCAGTTCTTC
TRBJ2-7,TRBD1,TRBV14,few,CASSHDGTGGYEQYF,TGTGCCAGCAGCCACGACGGGACAGGGGGCTACGAGCAGTACTTC
TRBJ2-2,.,TRBV9,.,CASSAQDPLGPGELFF,TGTGCCAGCAGCGCACAGGACCCCCTTGGGCCCGGGGAGCTGTTTTTT
TRBJ1-6,TRBD1,TRBV6-5,few,CASSSTGVYNSPLHF,TGTGCCAGCAGTAGTACAGGGGTCTATAATTCACCCCTCCACTTT
TRBJ2-1,.,TRBV27,.,CASSYRRGYNEQFF,TGTGCCAGCAGTTACAGGAGGGGCTACAATGAGCAGTTCTTC
TRBJ2-7,.,TRBV5-5,few,CASSQDRREQYF,TGTGCCAGCAGCCAGGACAGAAGGGAGCAGTACTTC
TRBJ2-2,.,TRBV7-2,.,CASSLPAVYTGELFF,TGTGCCAGCAGCTTACCGGCGGTATACACCGGGGAGCTGTTTTTT
TRBJ1-3,.,TRBV2,once,CASSEFAVPLF,TGTGCCAGCAGTGAATTTGCAGTCCCCCTCTTT
TRBJ1-5,.,TRBV2,.,CASRIGGEGVQPQHF,TGTGCCAGCAGGATTGGGGGTGAGGGGGTGCAGCCCCAGCATTTT
TRBJ1-1,TRBD1,TRBV24-1,.,CATSDHDRDEAFF,TGTGCCACCAGTGATCACGACAGGGATGAAGCTTTCTTT